Below, 27 T cell receptor beta chains from the same sample are listed, as sequenced in a study of blood T cell repertoires in COVID-19. The method was immunoSEQ multiplex PCR; TCRdb's version includes in-frame clones alone and lacks a portion of them. The sample includes over 250,000 clones, over 75% of them seen just once. Specimen: peripheral blood. These receptors all come from a woman in her sixties or seventies with acute or convalescent COVID-19.

The rearrangement uses TRBV12-5 and TRBJ1-2; D gene uncertain. This CDR3 has 14 amino acids. The V and J ends lost 4 bases and 2 bases respectively, with 11 bases between them. CDR1 LGHNT and CDR2 FRNRAP come from the germline V gene. CDR3 region: CASGSDRENYGYTF. As DNA, the CDR3 is TGTGCTAGTGGTTCTGACCGGGAAAACTATGGCTACACCTTC.

The rearrangement joins TRBV6-5 to TRBJ1-2, with D perhaps TRBD1 (6 bases). V was pared by 2 bases and J by 2 bases, with 15 bases between. This CDR3 is 16 amino acids long. CDR1 and CDR2 from the germline V gene are MNHEY and SVGAGI. The CDR3 is CASSYRQVQQNYGYTF. CDR3 DNA sequence: TGTGCCAGCAGTTACCGACAGGTCCAACAGAACTATGGCTACACCTTC.

This chain connects TRBV6-1 to TRBJ2-1; the D gene is possibly TRBD1 (6 bases). V shed 3 bases and J shed 13 bases, with 16 bases lying between them. Looked up from germline, CDR1 is MNHNS and CDR2 is SASEGT. CDR3 length: 13 residues. Here the CDR3 reads CASSEYVGTSQFF. The CDR3 DNA sequence: TGTGCCAGCAGTGAGTACGTCGGGACATCTCAGTTCTTC.

V gene TRBV29-1 combines with J gene TRBJ2-5; TRBD2 matches at 9 bases. V was clipped by 4 bases and J by 5 bases; unmatched bases: 5. Germline V gene lookup returns CDR1 SQVTM and CDR2 ANQGSEA. The CDR3 is made up of 13 amino acids. CDR3 DNA sequence: TGCAGCGTTGGTAGCGGGGGCGGGGAGACCCAGTACTTC. Protein product: CSVGSGGGETQYF.

This clone was counted ten times or more. V usage is TRBV5-8 and J usage is TRBJ1-2; 8 nucleotides line up with TRBD1. This CDR3 is built from 12 residues. Germline CDR1 SGHTS, CDR2 YDEGEE. Unmatched junction bases numbered 4, after V lost 4 bases and J lost 8 bases. CDR3 nucleotides: TGTGCCAGCAGCCGACAGGGGTACGGCTACACCTTC. Its protein is CASSRQGYGYTF. Supplemented by reference TRBV5-8 and TRBJ1-2, the full variable domain reads EAGVTQSPTHLIKTRGQQATLRCSPISGHTSVYWYQQALGLGLQFLLWYDEGEERNRGNFPPRFSGRQFPNYSSELNVNALELEDSALYLCASSRQGYGYTFGSGTRLTVV.

Only one count was recorded for this clone. V is TRBV13 and J is TRBJ2-1; TRBD1 is a possible D gene (5 bases). Germline CDR1 is PRHDT and CDR2 is FYEKMQ (reference sequence). V was shortened by 5 bases and J by 7 bases, with 9 bases between the two germline ends. The CDR3 totals 12 residues. This chain's CDR3 is CASSMTENEQFF. In DNA, the CDR3 is TGTGCCAGCAGCATGACAGAGAATGAGCAGTTCTTC.

To note about this clone: The sample contains more than one DNA sequence encoding this CDR3. This sequence joins TRBV5-1 and TRBJ1-1; D might be TRBD1 (5 bases). Germline CDR1 is SGHRS and CDR2 is YFSETQ. V lost 3 bases, J lost 0 bases, and 9 bases lay in between. The CDR3 covers 14 residues. CDR3 bases: TGCGCCAGCAGCTCAGACAGAATGAACACTGAAGCTTTCTTT. Protein: CASSSDRMNTEAFF.

The chain couples TRBV28 to TRBJ1-2; the D gene is possibly TRBD1 (6 bases). The CDR3 runs to 14 residues. Germline loops: CDR1 MDHEN, CDR2 SYDVKM. V was pared by 10 bases and J by 5 bases, with 20 bases between. As DNA, the CDR3 is TGTGCCATCTCGAGGGGGGGGAAAATATATGGCTACACCTTC. It translates to CAISRGGKIYGYTF.

The chain joins TRBV7-9 to TRBJ1-1; D gene uncertain. V gave up 5 bases and J gave up 6 bases, with 10 bases separating them. CDR3 length: 12 residues. Germline V gene lookup returns CDR1 SEHNR and CDR2 FQNEAQ (reference sequence). This chain's CDR3 is CASSPAYAEAFF. CDR3 coding DNA: TGTGCCAGCAGCCCCGCCTACGCTGAAGCTTTCTTT. Drawing the rest from reference TRBV7-9 and TRBJ1-1, the complete variable domain is DTGVSQNPRHKITKRGQNVTFRCDPISEHNRLYWYRQTLGQGPEFLTYFQNEAQLEKSRLLSDRFSAERPKGSFSTLEIQRTEQGDSAMYLCASSPAYAEAFFGQGTRLTVV.

The CDR3 DNA reads as TGTGCCAGCAGCCAAGTGGCGGGGGCTAGCACAGATACGCAGTATTTT. Protein: CASSQVAGASTDTQYF. This chain links TRBV3-1 (or the pseudogene TRBV3-2) with TRBJ2-3; a possible D gene is TRBD2 (7 bases). Germline CDR1 is LGHDT and CDR2 is YNNKEL (reference sequence). The CDR3 has 16 residues. Trimming stripped 1 base from V and 0 bases from J, with 11 bases between.

This chain links TRBV7-2 with TRBJ1-4, with TRBD1 as a possible D gene (6 bases). The V and J ends lost 5 bases and 7 bases respectively, with 14 bases between them. The CDR3 runs to 14 residues. Germline V CDR1 and CDR2: SGHTA, FQGNSA. The CDR3 sequence: CASSLFGQSEKLFF. The CDR3 nucleotides read TGTGCCAGCAGCCTATTCGGACAGTCTGAAAAACTGTTTTTT.

The CDR3 nucleotides read TGTGCCAGCAGCCCAAAGGGGTTTTTCGGTTCACCCCTCCACTTT. Translation gives CASSPKGFFGSPLHF. The J gene is TRBJ1-6, the V gene TRBV11-2, with D possibly being TRBD1 (5 bases). This CDR3 has 15 residues. Germline V gives CDR1 SGHAT, CDR2 FQNNGV. Trimming took off 5 bases at V and 9 bases at J, with 17 bases between the two ends.

A few counts support this clone. The chain joins TRBV7-9 to TRBJ1-2, with a tentative D call TRBD1 (6 bases). CDR1 is SEHNR, CDR2 FQNEAQ, per germline (reference sequence). V lost 7 bases to trimming and J lost 2 bases, with 17 bases between them. This CDR3 has 15 amino acids. This CDR3 reads CASTRREGVNYGYTF. Here the CDR3 DNA reads TGTGCCAGCACTCGAAGAGAGGGGGTCAACTATGGCTACACCTTC.

V and J are TRBV15 and TRBJ2-1, with 12 bases lining up with TRBD2. V trimming: 1 base; J trimming: 5 bases; junction bases outside the gene matches: 0. The germline V gene encodes CDR1 LNHNV and CDR2 YYDKDF (reference sequence). This CDR3 is 15 amino acids long. The CDR3 reads CATSRGLAGDNEQFF. CDR3 in DNA: TGTGCCACCAGCAGAGGACTAGCGGGGGACAATGAGCAGTTCTTC.

This clone has just one count. The chain uses TRBV19 and TRBJ1-6, with 8 nucleotides matching TRBD1. The CDR3 has 14 residues. V dropped 4 bases and J dropped 7; count of bases not matched to a gene: 3. Germline CDR1 and CDR2: LNHDA and SQIVND (reference sequence). The CDR3 loop is CASSKGQANSPLHF. In nucleotides, the CDR3 is TGTGCCAGTAGTAAGGGACAGGCAAATTCACCCCTCCACTTT.

This chain connects TRBV6-5 to TRBJ1-5, with TRBD1 matching 8 bases. The V gene's germline CDR1 is MNHEY and CDR2 SVGAGI. This CDR3 is 15 amino acids long. V gave up 10 bases and J gave up 1 base; unmatched junction bases: 9. Here the CDR3 reads CATVTGGGSNQPQHF. CDR3 DNA: TGTGCCACTGTTACAGGGGGAGGGAGCAATCAGCCCCAGCATTTT.

The chain links TRBV6-5 to TRBJ1-1, with a weak D call TRBD1 (6 bases). This CDR3 region has 15 residues. The ends were cut back, 7 bases at V and 0 bases at J, with 15 bases in the middle. Germline assignment: CDR1 MNHEY and CDR2 SVGAGI. CDR3 nucleotides: TGTGCCAGCAAATGGGCGGACAGCATGAACACTGAAGCTTTCTTT. It translates to CASKWADSMNTEAFF.

V gene TRBV9 combines with J gene TRBJ2-1; 7 bases map to TRBD1. The CDR3 length is 13 residues. CDR1 SGDLS and CDR2 YYNGEE come from the germline V gene. V trimming: 7 bases; J trimming: 1 base; junction bases outside the gene matches: 2. CDR3 sequence reads: CASGRGSYNEQFF. The CDR3 region has the DNA TGTGCCAGCGGCAGGGGGTCCTACAATGAGCAGTTCTTC.

The V call is TRBV6-4, the J call TRBJ1-2; tentative D call: TRBD1 (5 bases). This CDR3 is 13 amino acids long. Per germline, CDR1 MRHNA and CDR2 SNTAGT. V was cut by 3 bases and J by 0 bases, with 5 bases left in between. CDR3 residues: CASSEGANYGYTF. The CDR3 DNA is TGTGCCAGCAGTGAAGGGGCTAACTATGGCTACACCTTC.

The chain combines TRBV24-1 with TRBJ1-1; 8 positions agree with TRBD1. Germline V CDR1 and CDR2: KGHDR, SFDVKD. This CDR3 is 12 amino acids long. The V and J ends lost 4 bases and 11 bases, in that order; junction bases with no gene match: 5. The CDR3, as DNA: TGTGCCACCAGTGACCGGACAGGGCGGGCTTTCTTT. Translation: CATSDRTGRAFF.

The rearrangement links TRBV3-1 (or the pseudogene TRBV3-2) to TRBJ2-1, with 10 bases that match TRBD2. Trimming removed 0 bases from V and 7 bases from J; junction bases left unmatched: 12. In germline, CDR1 is LGHDT, CDR2 YNNKEL (reference sequence). The CDR3 has 18 residues. The CDR3 spells CASSQDLRAGGIRNEQFF. Written as DNA, the CDR3 is TGTGCCAGCAGCCAAGATCTTAGAGCGGGGGGGATTCGGAATGAGCAGTTCTTC.

The count of this clone is one. The chain joins TRBV4-2 to TRBJ1-3; D call uncertain. Germline values: CDR1 LGHNA, CDR2 YNFKEQ. The CDR3 has 16 amino acids. Trimming pared 0 bases from V and 4 bases from J, leaving 13 bases between. This CDR3 reads CASSQDGVGGGNTIYF. CDR3 bases: TGTGCCAGCAGCCAAGATGGGGTAGGAGGAGGAAACACCATATATTTT.

V usage is TRBV6-6 and J usage is TRBJ2-7, with 7 bases that match TRBD2. Germline CDR1 MNHNY, CDR2 SVGAGI (reference sequence). The CDR3 loop spans 14 amino acids. The V segment lost 8 bases and the J segment 0 bases; nucleotides outside the gene matches: 7. The CDR3 nucleotides are TGTGCCAGCCTCCTCACTAGCGACTCCTACGAGCAGTACTTC. Its protein is CASLLTSDSYEQYF.

V and J are TRBV4-1 and TRBJ2-3; no clear D. Germline CDR1 reads MGHRA; CDR2 reads YSYEKL. V was trimmed by 1 base and J by 4 bases, leaving 12 bases between them. The CDR3 loop spans 15 amino acids. The CDR3: CASSQGPGLPDTQYF. In nucleotides, the CDR3 is TGCGCCAGCAGCCAAGGGCCGGGTTTGCCAGATACGCAGTATTTT.

The sample holds one count of this clone. Other DNA sequences within the sample encode an identical CDR3. The gene calls are TRBV7-9 and TRBJ1-1; D call uncertain. Germline CDR1 and CDR2: SEHNR and FQNEAQ (reference sequence). CDR3 size: 13 residues. With 3 bases removed from V and 2 bases from J, the gap between germline ends came to 7 bases. CDR3 bases: TGTGCCAGCAGCTTGGGCCAAAACACTGAAGCTTTCTTT. Amino acid sequence: CASSLGQNTEAFF.

This clone showed up just a few times. This chain uses TRBV7-8 with TRBJ2-3, with D unclear. The CDR3 is 15 amino acids. The germline V and J ends were trimmed by 5 bases and 3 bases, with 15 bases remaining between them. Per germline, CDR1 SGHVS and CDR2 FQNEAQ. The CDR3 spells CASSPIGPRTDTQYF. CDR3 DNA sequence: TGTGCCAGCAGCCCAATTGGGCCCCGGACAGATACGCAGTATTTT.

V and J are TRBV7-8 and TRBJ1-1; D call uncertain. Germline V gene lookup returns CDR1 SGHVS and CDR2 FQNEAQ. CDR3 size: 13 residues. Trimming pared 0 bases from V and 6 bases from J, leaving 8 bases between. The CDR3, as DNA: TGTGCCAGCAGCTTAGCGCTAGGTGCTGAAGCTTTCTTT. Protein sequence: CASSLALGAEAFF.